This T cell receptor beta chain was obtained from a study of T cells after posttransplantation cyclophosphamide. Trimming cost V 0 bases and J 4 bases; bases outside gene matches: 3. The CDR3 is 14 amino acids. Germline V CDR1 and CDR2: MGHRA, YSYEKL. Measured with immunoSEQ multiplex PCR; TCRdb has only the in-frame clones, and not every one. Altogether 30,000 to 40,000 clones were found in the sample, and no singletons occur. This clone was recorded at least ten times. Its antigen remains unknown. On the day of bone marrow donation, the related graft donor provided peripheral blood. General observations from the study: Donor CD8+ memory clones often dominated recipient blood repertoires at later times. Blood and skin or GI T cell repertoires showed limited TRB overlap.

The sample consisted of PBMCs. The chain links TRBV4-1 to TRBJ2-7, with 7 nucleotides matching TRBD1. This TCR was sampled from a middle-aged man in good health, CMV-negative, and a related stem cell transplant donor. The CDR3 region has the DNA TGCGCCAGCAGCCAAGAGGGACAGTGGTACGAGCAGTACTTC. Its translation: CASSQEGQWYEQYF.